Listed below are T cell receptor beta chains from one sample, sequenced in a study of blood T cell repertoires in COVID-19. Profiling relied on immunoSEQ multiplex PCR, and the TCRdb table lists in-frame clones only, not all of them. The table lists over 250,000 clones, 88% of them singletons, with 0.9% to 1% in the top ten. Sequencing used peripheral blood. These receptors were collected from a woman aged 40 to 49 who had recovered from COVID-19. The CDR3 runs from the conserved cysteine through the conserved F or W. The D gene is left open where the match is weak. The size field is filled for only some rows; it gives once, few, many or a size class.

CDR3aa: CASSQNRGMNTEAFF
CDR3nt: TGTGCCAGCAGCCAAAACAGGGGTATGAACACTGAAGCTTTCTTT
j_gene: TRBJ1-1
v_gene: TRBV11-2
d_gene: TRBD1
abundance: NA

CDR3aa: CASSPRASGRMYEQYF
CDR3nt: TGTGCCAGCTCACCAAGGGCTAGCGGGAGGATGTACGAGCAGTACTTC
j_gene: TRBJ2-7
v_gene: TRBV18
d_gene: TRBD2
abundance: NA

CDR3aa: CASSRTGPNYGYTF
CDR3nt: TGTGCCAGCAGCCGGACAGGGCCGAACTATGGCTACACCTTC
j_gene: TRBJ1-2
v_gene: TRBV7-9
d_gene: TRBD1
abundance: NA

CDR3aa: CAISPDSSGNTIYF
CDR3nt: TGTGCCATCAGCCCCGACAGCTCTGGAAACACCATATATTTT
j_gene: TRBJ1-3
v_gene: TRBV10-3
d_gene: NA
abundance: NA

CDR3aa: CSVGGLQGSGGYTF
CDR3nt: TGCAGCGTTGGGGGATTACAGGGTTCGGGCGGCTACACCTTC
j_gene: TRBJ1-2
v_gene: TRBV29-1
d_gene: NA
abundance: NA

CDR3aa: CASSRTSYSNQPQHF
CDR3nt: TGTGCCAGCAGCCGGACAAGTTATAGCAATCAGCCCCAGCATTTT
j_gene: TRBJ1-5
v_gene: TRBV27
d_gene: NA
abundance: NA

CDR3aa: CASSPGDSGANVLTF
CDR3nt: TGTGCCAGCAGCCCCGGGGATTCTGGGGCCAACGTCCTGACTTTC
j_gene: TRBJ2-6
v_gene: TRBV5-4
d_gene: NA
abundance: NA

CDR3aa: CASSPPPGSSEQFF
CDR3nt: TGTGCCAGCAGCCCACCTCCAGGTAGTTCTGAGCAGTTCTTC
j_gene: TRBJ2-1
v_gene: TRBV7-9
d_gene: NA
abundance: NA

CDR3aa: CATSRGGRDTEAFF
CDR3nt: TGTGCCACCAGCAGAGGAGGCCGCGACACTGAAGCTTTCTTT
j_gene: TRBJ1-1
v_gene: TRBV15
d_gene: NA
abundance: NA

CDR3aa: CASSSRGRGPGKDEQFF
CDR3nt: TGTGCCAGCAGCTCCCGAGGCCGTGGGCCCGGGAAGGATGAGCAGTTCTTC
j_gene: TRBJ2-1
v_gene: TRBV13
d_gene: NA
abundance: NA

CDR3aa: CSASGASGGYNEQFF
CDR3nt: TGCAGTGCTAGTGGGGCTAGCGGGGGGTACAATGAGCAGTTCTTC
j_gene: TRBJ2-1
v_gene: TRBV20-1
d_gene: TRBD2
abundance: NA

CDR3aa: CAISESGANQETQYF
CDR3nt: TGTGCCATCAGTGAGTCTGGGGCAAACCAAGAGACCCAGTACTTC
j_gene: TRBJ2-5
v_gene: TRBV10-3
d_gene: NA
abundance: NA

CDR3aa: CASSYDTGRGGYTF
CDR3nt: TGTGCCAGCAGTTACGACACAGGGAGGGGCGGCTACACCTTC
j_gene: TRBJ1-2
v_gene: TRBV6-5
d_gene: NA
abundance: NA

CDR3aa: CASSPKDIQETQYF
CDR3nt: TGTGCCAGCAGCCCAAAGGACATCCAAGAGACCCAGTACTTC
j_gene: TRBJ2-5
v_gene: TRBV3-1/TRBV3-2
d_gene: NA
abundance: NA

CDR3aa: CASRNRGQETQYF
CDR3nt: TGTGCCAGCCGAAACAGGGGGCAGGAGACCCAGTACTTC
j_gene: TRBJ2-5
v_gene: TRBV19
d_gene: TRBD1
abundance: NA

CDR3aa: CASSIGLAGGSGETQYF
CDR3nt: TGTGCCAGTAGTATTGGGCTAGCGGGAGGCTCAGGGGAGACCCAGTACTTC
j_gene: TRBJ2-5
v_gene: TRBV19
d_gene: TRBD2
abundance: NA

CDR3aa: CASIPGGSGYGYTF
CDR3nt: TGTGCCAGTATCCCCGGGGGAAGTGGCTATGGCTACACCTTC
j_gene: TRBJ1-2
v_gene: TRBV19
d_gene: NA
abundance: NA

CDR3aa: CASSPFSGEGPRRGQYF
CDR3nt: TGTGCCAGCAGCCCGTTCTCCGGGGAGGGGCCCCGCCGTGGGCAGTACTTC
j_gene: TRBJ2-7
v_gene: TRBV7-9
d_gene: TRBD2
abundance: NA

CDR3aa: CASSTRTGLNQPQHF
CDR3nt: TGTGCCAGCAGCACCCGGACAGGGCTCAATCAGCCCCAGCATTTT
j_gene: TRBJ1-5
v_gene: TRBV5-8
d_gene: TRBD1
abundance: NA

CDR3aa: CASRGQGNEKLFF
CDR3nt: TGTGCCAGCAGGGGACAGGGAAATGAAAAACTGTTTTTT
j_gene: TRBJ1-4
v_gene: TRBV6-5
d_gene: TRBD1
abundance: NA

CDR3aa: CASSRGAAGGTYEQYF
CDR3nt: TGTGCCAGCAGCCGGGGGGCAGCGGGAGGGACCTACGAGCAGTACTTC
j_gene: TRBJ2-7
v_gene: TRBV9
d_gene: TRBD2
abundance: NA

CDR3aa: CASSLTLGPYDEQFF
CDR3nt: TGTGCCAGCAGCTTAACGTTGGGGCCCTACGATGAGCAGTTCTTC
j_gene: TRBJ2-1
v_gene: TRBV7-3
d_gene: NA
abundance: NA

CDR3aa: CASTTLAGVIRTYNEQFF
CDR3nt: TGTGCCAGCACCACACTAGCGGGAGTCATTCGGACCTACAATGAGCAGTTCTTC
j_gene: TRBJ2-1
v_gene: TRBV7-2
d_gene: TRBD2
abundance: NA

CDR3aa: CASSPLAGGEQFF
CDR3nt: TGTGCCAGCTCCCCGCTAGCGGGGGGGGAGCAGTTCTTC
j_gene: TRBJ2-1
v_gene: TRBV18
d_gene: TRBD2
abundance: NA

CDR3aa: CASSQADGLLFF
CDR3nt: TGCGCCAGCAGCCAAGCGGACGGACTGCTGTTTTTT
j_gene: TRBJ2-2
v_gene: TRBV4-3
d_gene: NA
abundance: NA

CDR3aa: CASSRDRGQYEQYF
CDR3nt: TGTGCCAGCAGCCGAGACAGGGGGCAGTACGAGCAGTACTTC
j_gene: TRBJ2-7
v_gene: TRBV3-1/TRBV3-2
d_gene: TRBD1
abundance: few

CDR3aa: CASSYPDRTGNYGYTF
CDR3nt: TGTGCCAGCAGTTACCCAGACCGGACGGGGAACTATGGCTACACCTTC
j_gene: TRBJ1-2
v_gene: TRBV6-2/TRBV6-3
d_gene: NA
abundance: NA

CDR3aa: CASSLGLSNQPQHF
CDR3nt: TGTGCCAGCAGCTTGGGACTCTCCAATCAGCCCCAGCATTTT
j_gene: TRBJ1-5
v_gene: TRBV7-9
d_gene: NA
abundance: NA

CDR3aa: CAWKYWASSGNTIYF
CDR3nt: TGTGCCTGGAAGTACTGGGCCAGCTCTGGAAACACCATATATTTT
j_gene: TRBJ1-3
v_gene: TRBV30
d_gene: NA
abundance: NA

CDR3aa: CASSQEVEIYGYTF
CDR3nt: TGTGCCAGCAGCCAAGAGGTGGAGATCTATGGCTACACCTTC
j_gene: TRBJ1-2
v_gene: TRBV4-2
d_gene: NA
abundance: NA

CDR3aa: CASSLGGSAHEQYF
CDR3nt: TGCGCCAGCAGCTTGGGCGGGAGTGCCCACGAGCAGTACTTC
j_gene: TRBJ2-7
v_gene: TRBV5-1
d_gene: TRBD2
abundance: NA